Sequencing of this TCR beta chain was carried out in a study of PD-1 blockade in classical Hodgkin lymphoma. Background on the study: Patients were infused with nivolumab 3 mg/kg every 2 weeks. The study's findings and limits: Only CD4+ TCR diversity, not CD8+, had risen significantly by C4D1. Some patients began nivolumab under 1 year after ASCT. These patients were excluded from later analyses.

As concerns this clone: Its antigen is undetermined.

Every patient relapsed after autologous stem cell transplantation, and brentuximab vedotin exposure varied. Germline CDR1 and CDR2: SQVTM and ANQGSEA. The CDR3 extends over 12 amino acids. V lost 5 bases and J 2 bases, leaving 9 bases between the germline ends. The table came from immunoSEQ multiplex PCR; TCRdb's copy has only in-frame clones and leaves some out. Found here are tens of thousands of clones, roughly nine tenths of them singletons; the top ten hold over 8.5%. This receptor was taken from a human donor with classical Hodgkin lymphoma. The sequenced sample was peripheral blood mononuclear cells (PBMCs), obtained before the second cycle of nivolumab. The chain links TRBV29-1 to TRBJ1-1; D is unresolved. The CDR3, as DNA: TGCAGCGTTTATCTCTTTAACACTGAAGCTTTCTTT. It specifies CSVYLFNTEAFF.